Given below is one T cell receptor (beta chain) in context. The CDR3 is 16 amino acids. Per the germline V gene, CDR1 is SGHNT and CDR2 is YYREEE (reference sequence). The V gene end was trimmed by 0 bases and the J gene end by 5 bases; junction bases not matched to a gene: 10. These data come from a study of T cell changes during pregnancy in multiple sclerosis. Assay: immunoSEQ multiplex PCR; the TCRdb copy retains only in-frame clones and omits some. The table lists approximately 70,000 clones, under 95% of them singletons. This TCR was sampled from a female donor with multiple sclerosis, enrolled in a pregnancy study. The sequences come from peripheral blood, collected after pregnancy. The chain has TRBV5-4 and TRBJ2-7; 8 nucleotides agree with TRBD2. The chain's CDR3 is CASSLDLFNGGDEQYF. In DNA, the CDR3 is TGTGCCAGCAGCTTGGATTTATTCAACGGGGGGGACGAGCAGTACTTC.